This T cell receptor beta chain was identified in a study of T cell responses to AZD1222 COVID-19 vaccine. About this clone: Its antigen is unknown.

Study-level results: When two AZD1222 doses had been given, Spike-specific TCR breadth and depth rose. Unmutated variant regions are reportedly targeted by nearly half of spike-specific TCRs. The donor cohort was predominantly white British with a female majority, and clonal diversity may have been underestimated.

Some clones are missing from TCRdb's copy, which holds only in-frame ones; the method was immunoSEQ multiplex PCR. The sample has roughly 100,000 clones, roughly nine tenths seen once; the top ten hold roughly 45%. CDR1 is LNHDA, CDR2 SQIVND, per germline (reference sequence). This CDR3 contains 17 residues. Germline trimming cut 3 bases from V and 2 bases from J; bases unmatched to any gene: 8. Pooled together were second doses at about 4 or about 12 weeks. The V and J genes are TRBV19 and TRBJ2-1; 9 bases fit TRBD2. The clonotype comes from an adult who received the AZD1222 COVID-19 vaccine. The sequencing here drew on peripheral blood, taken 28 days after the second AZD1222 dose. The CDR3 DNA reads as TGTGCCAGTAGTATCCCGACTAGCGGACGCCCCTACAATGAGCAGTTCTTC. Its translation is CASSIPTSGRPYNEQFF.